This T cell receptor (beta chain) was recorded in a study of OX40 agonist ivuxolimab in advanced cancers. At the level of the study: Ivuxolimab, an agonist antibody against OX40 (CD134), was given to patients.

This CDR3 comprises 14 residues. Germline lookup yields CDR1 SGHNT and CDR2 YYREEE (reference sequence). The germline V and J ends were trimmed by 0 bases and 3 bases, with 9 bases remaining between them. Study results and limitations: Low normalized clonal expansion also occurred in some nonresponding patients.

It was autoimmune disease history or systemic immunosuppression that excluded patients. Here immunoSEQ multiplex PCR was the method, and the copy in TCRdb shows in-frame clones only, minus some. This repertoire shows fewer than 6,000 clones, just over 65% found once; its top ten account for roughly a third. Worth noting for this clone: Its target is unknown.

The chain recombines TRBV5-4 with TRBJ2-5; no definite D call. The source is an adult with an advanced solid tumor such as melanoma, head and neck, liver or kidney cancer. Source: CD4+ or CD8+ T cells sorted from blood, taken in a trial of the OX40 agonist ivuxolimab. In nucleotides, the CDR3 is TGTGCCAGCAGCTTGGGTCTAGGCGAAGAGACCCAGTACTTC. Amino acids: CASSLGLGEETQYF. The whole variable domain, remainder taken from reference TRBV5-4 and TRBJ2-5, is ETGVTQSPTHLIKTRGQQVTLRCSSQSGHNTVSWYQQALGQGPQFIFQYYREEENGRGNFPPRFSGLQFPNYSSELNVNALELDDSALYLCASSLGLGEETQYFGPGTRLLVL.